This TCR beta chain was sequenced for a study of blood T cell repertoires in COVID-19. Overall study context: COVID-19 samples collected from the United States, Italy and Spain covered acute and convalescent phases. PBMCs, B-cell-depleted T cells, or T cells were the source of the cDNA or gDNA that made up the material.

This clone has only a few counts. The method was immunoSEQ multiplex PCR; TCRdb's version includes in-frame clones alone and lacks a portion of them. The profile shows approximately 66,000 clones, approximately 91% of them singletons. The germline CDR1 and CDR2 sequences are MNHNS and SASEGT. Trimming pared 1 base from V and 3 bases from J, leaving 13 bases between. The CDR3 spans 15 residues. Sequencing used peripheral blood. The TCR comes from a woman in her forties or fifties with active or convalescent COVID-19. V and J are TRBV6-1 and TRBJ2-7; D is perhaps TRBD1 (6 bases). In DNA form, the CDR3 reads TGTGCCAGCAGTGAAGGGACAGCCTCAGGCTACGAGCAGTACTTC. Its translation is CASSEGTASGYEQYF.